The clone carrying this TCR beta chain has only a few counts. CDR3 size: 17 residues. Germline trimming cut 3 bases from V and 1 base from J; bases unmatched to any gene: 6. CDR1 and CDR2 from the germline V gene are LGHDT and YNNKEL (reference sequence). In the original analysis: Cell counts per sample came from amplifying reference gene primers. Libraries were prepared by immunoSEQ multiplex PCR; TCRdb keeps only in-frame clonotypes and omits some of them. V and J calls and clone size come straight from that table; D and trimming were deduced from the DNA. The sample includes about 160,000 clones, more than 65% of them seen just once. The data were taken from a study of blood T cell repertoires in COVID-19. Study information: Sources were T cells, B-cell-depleted T cells, or PBMCs; the material itself was cDNA or gDNA.

The chain links TRBV3-1 (or the pseudogene TRBV3-2) to TRBJ1-4; TRBD1 agrees at 9 bases. The receptor comes from a woman of 80 years or more with active or convalescent COVID-19. Sequenced sample: peripheral blood. The CDR3 protein is CASSQSGTGQTNEKLFF. The DNA for the CDR3 is TGTGCCAGCAGCCAGAGCGGGACAGGGCAAACTAATGAAAAACTGTTTTTT.